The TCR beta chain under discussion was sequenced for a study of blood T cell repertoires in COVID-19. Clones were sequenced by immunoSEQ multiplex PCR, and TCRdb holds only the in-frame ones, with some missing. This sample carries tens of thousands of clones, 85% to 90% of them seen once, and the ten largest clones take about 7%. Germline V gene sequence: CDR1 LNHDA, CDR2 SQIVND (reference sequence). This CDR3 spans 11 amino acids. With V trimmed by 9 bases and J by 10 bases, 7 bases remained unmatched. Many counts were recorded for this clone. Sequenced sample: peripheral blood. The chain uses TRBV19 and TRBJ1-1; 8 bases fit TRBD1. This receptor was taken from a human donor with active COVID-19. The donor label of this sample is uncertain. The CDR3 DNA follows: TGTGCCAGCCTCAGGGGGCGAGGAGCTTTCTTT. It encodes CASLRGRGAFF. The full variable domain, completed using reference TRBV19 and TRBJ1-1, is DGGITQSPKYLFRKEGQNVTLSCEQNLNHDAMYWYRQDPGQGLRLIYYSQIVNDFQKGDIAEGYSVSREKKESFPLTVTSAQKNPTAFYLCASLRGRGAFFGQGTRLTVV.